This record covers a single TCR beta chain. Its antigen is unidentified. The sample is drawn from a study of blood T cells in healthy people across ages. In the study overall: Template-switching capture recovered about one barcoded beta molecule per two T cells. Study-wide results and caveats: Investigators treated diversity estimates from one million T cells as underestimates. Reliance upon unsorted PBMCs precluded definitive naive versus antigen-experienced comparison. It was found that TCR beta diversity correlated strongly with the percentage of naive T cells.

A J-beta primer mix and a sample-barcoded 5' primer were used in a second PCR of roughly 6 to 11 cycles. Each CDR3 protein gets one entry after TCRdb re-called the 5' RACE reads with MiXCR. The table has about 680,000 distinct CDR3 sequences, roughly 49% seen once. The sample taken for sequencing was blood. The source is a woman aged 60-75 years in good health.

The CDR3 loop is CASSSGTGQFF. The CDR3 DNA reads TGTGCCAGCAGCTCCGGGACAGGGCAGTTCTTC. The chain links TRBV28 to TRBJ2-1, with 8 positions matching TRBD1. The CDR3 runs 11 residues. The ends lost 6 bases at V and 12 bases at J; junction bases unmatched: 4. Germline V gene lookup returns CDR1 MDHEN and CDR2 SYDVKM.